Following are 20 T cell receptor beta chains from one sample sequenced in a study of cytomegalovirus exposure and HLA in healthy donors. Primers for the PCR totalled 60 Vbeta and 13 Jbeta. TCRdb's table, derived via immunoSEQ multiplex PCR, lists solely in-frame clones and lacks some. The table includes roughly 150,000 clones, roughly 70% detected once. Material for sequencing was PBMCs. The receptors were gathered from a human donor in good health.

The chain recombines TRBV5-6 with TRBJ2-1; weak D call: TRBD1 (6 bases). The CDR3 is 16 residues long. In germline, CDR1 is SGHDT, CDR2 YYEEEE. The V gene lost 4 bases and the J gene lost 0 bases, with 14 bases spanning the gap. CDR3 in DNA: TGTGCCAGCAGCAGGGGGACCTCTAGCTCCTACAATGAGCAGTTCTTC. This encodes CASSRGTSSSYNEQFF.

In the case of this clone: Relative to the germline gene, one junction end is altered; a read error may explain this. The chain is built from TRBV6-1 and TRBJ1-2, with TRBD1 matching over 9 bases. CDR1 is MNHNS and CDR2 is SASEGT in the germline V gene. This CDR3 is 16 amino acids long. The CDR3 nucleotides read TGTGCCAGCGGTGAATGGGTACAGGGGGCAAACTATGGCTACACCTTC. It yields the protein CASGEWVQGANYGYTF.

The chain is built from TRBV7-3 and TRBJ1-2, with 9 bases matching TRBD1. V lost 2 bases, J lost 0 bases, and 10 bases stayed unmatched. Germline-derived CDR1 and CDR2 are SGHTA and FQGTGA. The CDR3 totals 18 residues. The CDR3 reads CASSLAGTGRATNYGYTF. CDR3 bases: TGTGCCAGCAGCTTAGCGGGGACAGGGAGGGCCACTAACTATGGCTACACCTTC.

This chain links TRBV6-5 with TRBJ2-7, with 10 bases lining up with TRBD1. The CDR3 is 15 residues long. Germline CDR1 is MNHEY and CDR2 is SVGAGI. Losses at the gene ends were 0 bases for V and 7 bases for J; bases not matched to a gene: 6. The CDR3 protein is CASSYSRDRGSEQYF. DNA for the CDR3: TGTGCCAGCAGTTACTCGAGGGACAGGGGATCTGAGCAGTACTTC.

This clone was seen more than once but under ten times. This rearrangement joins TRBV2 to TRBJ2-1, with TRBD2 matching over 10 bases. The CDR3 is 17 residues long. The germline V gene has CDR1 SNHLY and CDR2 FYNNEI. V was pared by 1 base and J by 3 bases, with 6 bases of the junction left unmatched. CDR3 protein: CASSEGTSGALYNEQFF. CDR3 sequence (DNA): TGTGCCAGCAGTGAAGGGACTAGCGGAGCCCTCTACAATGAGCAGTTCTTC. The full variable domain, rest sourced from reference TRBV2 and TRBJ2-1, is EPEVTQTPSHQVTQMGQEVILRCVPISNHLYFYWYRQILGQKVEFLVSFYNNEISEKSEIFDDQFSVERPDGSNFTLKIRSTKLEDSAMYFCASSEGTSGALYNEQFFGPGTRLTVL.

The count of this clone is one. The rearrangement links TRBV6-5 to TRBJ2-2, with D hard to call. Germline loops: CDR1 MNHEY, CDR2 SVGAGI. V was trimmed by 7 bases and J by 0 bases, leaving 12 bases between them. The length of the CDR3 is 15 residues. The CDR3 loop is CASKTRITNTGELFF. CDR3 sequence (DNA): TGTGCCAGCAAAACCAGGATCACGAACACCGGGGAGCTGTTTTTT.

The chain joins TRBV5-1 to TRBJ2-3; no definite D call. The germline V gene has CDR1 SGHRS and CDR2 YFSETQ. V lost 0 bases and J 0 bases, leaving 8 bases between the germline ends. The CDR3 has 15 amino acids. The chain's CDR3 is CASSLDGGSTDTQYF. Written as DNA, the CDR3 is TGCGCCAGCAGCTTGGACGGCGGTAGCACAGATACGCAGTATTTT.

The genes are TRBV25-1 and TRBJ2-3; 12 nucleotides align to TRBD2. Germline assignment: CDR1 MGHDK and CDR2 SYGVNS. The junction had 5 bases not matched to a gene; V was cut back by 1 base and J by 6 bases. This CDR3 is built from 16 residues. The CDR3 region has the DNA TGTGCCAGCAGTGAATCGCTAGCGGGAGGGCTTGATACGCAGTATTTT. Its translation: CASSESLAGGLDTQYF.

This clone showed up just once. The chain employs TRBV2 and TRBJ2-7, with 14 bases aligning to TRBD2. There are 15 residues in the CDR3. Germline loops: CDR1 SNHLY, CDR2 FYNNEI. Trimming removed 3 bases from V and 3 bases from J; junction bases left unmatched: 1. CDR3 loop: CASSDGTSGSYEQYF. CDR3 in DNA: TGTGCCAGCAGTGACGGGACTAGCGGGAGCTACGAGCAGTACTTC.

DNA for the CDR3: TGTGCCAGCAGTTCCTGGACAGGACGGGAGACCCAGTACTTC. It specifies CASSSWTGRETQYF. V gene TRBV14 combines with J gene TRBJ2-5, with TRBD1 matching over 7 bases. There are 14 residues in the CDR3. The V and J ends lost 6 bases and 5 bases, in that order; junction bases with no gene match: 9. The germline CDR1 and CDR2 sequences are SGHDN and FVKESK.

The chain is built from TRBV27 and TRBJ1-1; maybe TRBD1 (6 bases). CDR1 and CDR2 (germline): MNHEY, SMNVEV (reference sequence). The CDR3 covers 14 residues. The V end was cut by 6 bases, the J end by 1 base, with 12 bases between. The CDR3 DNA sequence: TGTGCCAGCAGCGCCGGGACATCGAACACTGAAGCTTTCTTT. Its translation is CASSAGTSNTEAFF.

A few counts support this clone. The CDR3 sequence: CASSLSGARSYNEQFF. The CDR3 DNA reads TGTGCCAGCAGCTTATCGGGAGCCCGGTCCTACAATGAGCAGTTCTTC. J is TRBJ2-1 and V is TRBV7-6; possible D gene TRBD2, 6 bases. CDR3 length equals 16 residues. Germline V CDR1 and CDR2: SGHVS, FNYEAQ. V lost 2 bases to trimming and J lost 1 base, with 12 bases between them. The variable domain in full, completed from reference TRBV7-6 and TRBJ2-1, reads GAGVSQSPRYKVTKRGQDVALRCDPISGHVSLYWYRQALGQGPEFLTYFNYEAQQDKSGLPNDRFSAERPEGSISTLTIQRTEQRDSAMYRCASSLSGARSYNEQFFGPGTRLTVL.

The rearrangement uses TRBV9 and TRBJ1-2; 7 nucleotides align to TRBD1. V was clipped by 0 bases and J by 8 bases; unmatched bases: 10. The germline gives CDR1 SGDLS, CDR2 YYNGEE. The CDR3 runs 15 residues. CDR3 in DNA: TGTGCCAGCAGCGTAGATGGACAGGAGGTTCGGGGCTACACCTTC. Protein product: CASSVDGQEVRGYTF.

The rearrangement joins TRBV5-1 to TRBJ2-3, with 9 nucleotides matching TRBD2. Trimming cost V 0 bases and J 1 base; bases outside gene matches: 6. The CDR3 spans 17 residues. Germline lookup yields CDR1 SGHRS and CDR2 YFSETQ. CDR3 in DNA: TGCGCCAGCAGCTTGGCGGATAGCGGGGGACGCACAGATACGCAGTATTTT. Amino acids: CASSLADSGGRTDTQYF.

The V and J genes are TRBV7-3 and TRBJ2-2; TRBD1 matches 10 bases. The CDR3 contains 15 residues. Germline values: CDR1 SGHTA, CDR2 FQGTGA. Trimming took 5 bases from V and 7 from J; bases not matched to a gene: 7. CDR3 loop: CASSPSGTGVGELFF. Written as DNA, the CDR3 is TGTGCCAGCAGCCCCAGCGGGACAGGGGTCGGGGAGCTGTTTTTT.

This clone was counted a few times. V is TRBV7-2 and J is TRBJ1-2; possibly TRBD1 for D (6 bases). The CDR3 runs to 15 residues. CDR1 is SGHTA, CDR2 FQGNSA, per germline. Trimming took 5 bases from V and 0 from J, leaving 13 bases between them. In DNA form, the CDR3 reads TGTGCCAGCAGCACCTACAGGGCTACTAACTATGGCTACACCTTC. This encodes CASSTYRATNYGYTF.

The chain carries TRBV10-2 and TRBJ2-3; TRBD2 aligns across 8 bases. The CDR3 runs to 15 residues. V trimming: 6 bases; J trimming: 2 bases; junction bases outside the gene matches: 7. Per the germline V gene, CDR1 is WSHSY and CDR2 is SAAADI. For the CDR3, the DNA is TGCGCCAGCAGCGGAGCGGGAGCCGTCACAGATACGCAGTATTTT. Encoded protein: CASSGAGAVTDTQYF.

The chain couples TRBV2 to TRBJ1-2, with a possible D match to TRBD1 (6 bases). The CDR3 consists of 16 residues. V was pared by 1 base and J by 7 bases, with 19 bases between. From germline, CDR1 is SNHLY and CDR2 FYNNEI. CDR3 in amino acids: CASSEDRAEISSGYTF. As DNA, the CDR3 is TGTGCCAGCAGTGAAGACAGGGCTGAAATTAGCTCTGGCTACACCTTC.

The rearrangement links TRBV5-1 to TRBJ1-1; no definite D call. This CDR3 region has 16 residues. The V and J ends lost 2 bases and 5 bases respectively, with 19 bases between them. Germline lookup yields CDR1 SGHRS and CDR2 YFSETQ. In DNA, the CDR3 is TGCGCCAGCAGCTTCGATCCCCCGGGGAAGTGGACTGAAGCTTTCTTT. Translating it yields CASSFDPPGKWTEAFF. Supplemented by reference TRBV5-1 and TRBJ1-1, the full variable domain reads KAGVTQTPRYLIKTRGQQVTLSCSPISGHRSVSWYQQTPGQGLQFLFEYFSETQRNKGNFPGRFSGRQFSNSRSEMNVSTLELGDSALYLCASSFDPPGKWTEAFFGQGTRLTVV.

The V and J genes are TRBV4-2 and TRBJ2-5; the D gene is possibly TRBD1 (6 bases). The CDR3 is made up of 13 amino acids. Deletions cut 3 bases from V and 5 bases from J, with 10 bases between. Germline V gene data show CDR1 as LGHNA and CDR2 as YNFKEQ. CDR3 bases: TGTGCCAGCAGCCAGGGGGCGCGTGAGACCCAGTACTTC. This codes for CASSQGARETQYF.